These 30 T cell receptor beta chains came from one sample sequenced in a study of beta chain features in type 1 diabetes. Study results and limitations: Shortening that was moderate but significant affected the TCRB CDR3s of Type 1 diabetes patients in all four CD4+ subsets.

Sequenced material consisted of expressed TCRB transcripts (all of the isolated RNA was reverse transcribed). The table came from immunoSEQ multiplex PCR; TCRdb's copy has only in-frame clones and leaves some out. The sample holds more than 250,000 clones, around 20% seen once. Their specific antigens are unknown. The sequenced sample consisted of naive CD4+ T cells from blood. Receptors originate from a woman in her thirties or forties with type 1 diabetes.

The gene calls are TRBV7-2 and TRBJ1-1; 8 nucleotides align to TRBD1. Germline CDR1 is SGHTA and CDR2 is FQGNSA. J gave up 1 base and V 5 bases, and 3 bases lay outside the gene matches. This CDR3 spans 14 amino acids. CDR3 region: CASSRDRGNTEAFF. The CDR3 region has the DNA TGTGCCAGCAGCAGAGACAGGGGGAACACTGAAGCTTTCTTT.

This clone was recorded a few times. The CDR3 loop is CASSIQGYEQYF. CDR3 nucleotide sequence: TGTGCCAGCAGCATCCAGGGCTACGAGCAGTACTTC. V usage is TRBV7-2 and J usage is TRBJ2-7; maybe TRBD1 (5 bases). V gave up 5 bases and J gave up 3 bases, with 8 bases separating them. Per the germline V gene, CDR1 is SGHTA and CDR2 is FQGNSA. The CDR3 totals 12 residues. The full variable domain, rest sourced from reference TRBV7-2 and TRBJ2-7, is GAGVSQSPSNKVTEKGKDVELRCDPISGHTALYWYRQSLGQGLEFLIYFQGNSAPDKSGLPSDRFSAERTGGSVSTLTIQRTQQEDSAVYLCASSIQGYEQYFGPGTRLTVT.

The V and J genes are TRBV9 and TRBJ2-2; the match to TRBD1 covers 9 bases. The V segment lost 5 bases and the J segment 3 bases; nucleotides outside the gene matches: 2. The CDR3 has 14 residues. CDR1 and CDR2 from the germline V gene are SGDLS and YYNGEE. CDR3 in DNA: TGTGCCAGCAGTCGACAGGGGGACACCGGGGAGCTGTTTTTT. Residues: CASSRQGDTGELFF.

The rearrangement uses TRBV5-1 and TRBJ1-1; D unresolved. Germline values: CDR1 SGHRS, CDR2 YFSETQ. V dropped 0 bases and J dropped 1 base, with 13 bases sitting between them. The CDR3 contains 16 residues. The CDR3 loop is CASSLGSSSANTEAFF. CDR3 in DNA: TGCGCCAGCAGCTTGGGGTCAAGTAGTGCGAACACTGAAGCTTTCTTT.

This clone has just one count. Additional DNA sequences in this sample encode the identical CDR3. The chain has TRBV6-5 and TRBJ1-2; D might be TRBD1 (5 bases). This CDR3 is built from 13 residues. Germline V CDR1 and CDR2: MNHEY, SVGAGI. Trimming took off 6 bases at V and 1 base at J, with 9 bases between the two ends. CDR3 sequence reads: CASSPRVNYGYTF. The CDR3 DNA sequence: TGTGCCAGCAGCCCCAGGGTTAACTATGGCTACACCTTC.

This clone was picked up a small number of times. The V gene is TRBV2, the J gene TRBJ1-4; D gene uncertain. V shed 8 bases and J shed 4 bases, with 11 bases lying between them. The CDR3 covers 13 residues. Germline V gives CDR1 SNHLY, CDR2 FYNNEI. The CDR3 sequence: CASRDPYNEKLFF. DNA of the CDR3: TGTGCCAGCCGGGATCCGTATAATGAAAAACTGTTTTTT. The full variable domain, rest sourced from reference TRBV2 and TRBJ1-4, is EPEVTQTPSHQVTQMGQEVILRCVPISNHLYFYWYRQILGQKVEFLVSFYNNEISEKSEIFDDQFSVERPDGSNFTLKIRSTKLEDSAMYFCASRDPYNEKLFFGSGTQLSVL.

As DNA, the CDR3 is TGCAGCGTTGATATCGGGACCCAGTACTTC. Translation: CSVDIGTQYF. This chain links TRBV29-1 with TRBJ2-5; D is undetermined. Germline-derived CDR1 and CDR2 are SQVTM and ANQGSEA. This CDR3 contains 10 residues. V lost 3 bases and J lost 7, with 6 bases in between.

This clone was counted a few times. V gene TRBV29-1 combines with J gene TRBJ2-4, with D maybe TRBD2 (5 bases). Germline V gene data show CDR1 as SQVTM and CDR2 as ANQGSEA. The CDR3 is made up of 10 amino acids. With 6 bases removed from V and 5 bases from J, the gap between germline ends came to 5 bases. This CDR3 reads CSVGENIQYF. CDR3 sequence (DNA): TGCAGCGTCGGGGAAAACATTCAGTACTTC.

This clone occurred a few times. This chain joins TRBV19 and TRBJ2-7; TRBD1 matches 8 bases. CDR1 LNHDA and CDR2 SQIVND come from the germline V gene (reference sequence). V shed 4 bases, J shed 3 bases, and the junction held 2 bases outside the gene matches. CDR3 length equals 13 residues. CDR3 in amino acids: CASSTGGHYEQYF. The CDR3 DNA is TGTGCCAGTAGTACAGGGGGCCACTACGAGCAGTACTTC.

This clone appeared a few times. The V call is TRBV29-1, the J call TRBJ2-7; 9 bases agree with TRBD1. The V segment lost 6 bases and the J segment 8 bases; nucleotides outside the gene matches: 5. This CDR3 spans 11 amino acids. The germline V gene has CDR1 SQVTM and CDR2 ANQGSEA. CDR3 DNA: TGCAGCGTCCGACAGGGGGTTCAGCAGTACTTC. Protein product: CSVRQGVQQYF.

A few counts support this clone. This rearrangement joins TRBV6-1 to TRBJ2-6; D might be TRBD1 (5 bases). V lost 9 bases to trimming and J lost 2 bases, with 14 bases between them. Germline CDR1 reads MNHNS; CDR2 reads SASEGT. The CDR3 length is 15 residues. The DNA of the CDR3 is TGTGCCAGTACTATTAGACAGACTGGGGCCAACGTCCTGACTTTC. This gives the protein CASTIRQTGANVLTF.

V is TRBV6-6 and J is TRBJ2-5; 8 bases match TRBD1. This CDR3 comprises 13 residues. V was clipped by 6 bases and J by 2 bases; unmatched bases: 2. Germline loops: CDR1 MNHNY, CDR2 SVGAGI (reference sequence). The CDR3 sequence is CASRDRAQETQYF. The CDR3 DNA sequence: TGTGCCAGCAGGGACAGGGCGCAAGAGACCCAGTACTTC.

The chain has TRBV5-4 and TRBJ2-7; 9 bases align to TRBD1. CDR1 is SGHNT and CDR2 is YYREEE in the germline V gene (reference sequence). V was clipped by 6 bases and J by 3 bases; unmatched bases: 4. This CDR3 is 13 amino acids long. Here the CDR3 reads CASTPGQGYEQYF. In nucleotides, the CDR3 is TGTGCCAGCACCCCGGGACAGGGCTACGAGCAGTACTTC. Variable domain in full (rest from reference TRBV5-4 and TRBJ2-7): ETGVTQSPTHLIKTRGQQVTLRCSSQSGHNTVSWYQQALGQGPQFIFQYYREEENGRGNFPPRFSGLQFPNYSSELNVNALELDDSALYLCASTPGQGYEQYFGPGTRLTVT.

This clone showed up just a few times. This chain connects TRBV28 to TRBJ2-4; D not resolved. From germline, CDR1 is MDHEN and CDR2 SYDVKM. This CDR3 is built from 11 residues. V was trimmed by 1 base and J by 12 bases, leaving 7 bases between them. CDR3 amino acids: CASSLYSNQYF. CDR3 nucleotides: TGTGCCAGCAGTTTATACAGCAATCAGTACTTC.

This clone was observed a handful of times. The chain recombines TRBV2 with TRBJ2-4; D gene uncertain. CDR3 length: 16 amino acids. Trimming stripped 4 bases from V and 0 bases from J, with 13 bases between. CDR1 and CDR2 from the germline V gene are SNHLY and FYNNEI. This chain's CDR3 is CASSANSPVAKNIQYF. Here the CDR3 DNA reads TGTGCCAGCAGTGCCAACTCTCCGGTAGCCAAAAACATTCAGTACTTC.

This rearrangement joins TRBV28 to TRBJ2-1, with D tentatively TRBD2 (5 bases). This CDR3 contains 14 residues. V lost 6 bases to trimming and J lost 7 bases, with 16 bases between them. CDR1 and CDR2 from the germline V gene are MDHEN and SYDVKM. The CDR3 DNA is TGTGCCAGCAGGACCGCGACTCCGGGGAATGAGCAGTTCTTC. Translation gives CASRTATPGNEQFF. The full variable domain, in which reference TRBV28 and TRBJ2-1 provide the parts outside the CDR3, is DVKVTQSSRYLVKRTGEKVFLECVQDMDHENMFWYRQDPGLGLRLIYFSYDVKMKEKGDIPEGYSVSREKKERFSLILESASTNQTSMYLCASRTATPGNEQFFGPGTRLTVL.

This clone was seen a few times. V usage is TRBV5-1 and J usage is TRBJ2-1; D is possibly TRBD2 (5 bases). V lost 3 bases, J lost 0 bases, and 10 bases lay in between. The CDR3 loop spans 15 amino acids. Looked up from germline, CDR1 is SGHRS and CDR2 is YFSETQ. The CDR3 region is CASSYLAGSYNEQFF. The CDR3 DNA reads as TGCGCCAGCAGCTACCTCGCGGGCTCCTACAATGAGCAGTTCTTC. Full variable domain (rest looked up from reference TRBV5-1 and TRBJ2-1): KAGVTQTPRYLIKTRGQQVTLSCSPISGHRSVSWYQQTPGQGLQFLFEYFSETQRNKGNFPGRFSGRQFSNSRSEMNVSTLELGDSALYLCASSYLAGSYNEQFFGPGTRLTVL.

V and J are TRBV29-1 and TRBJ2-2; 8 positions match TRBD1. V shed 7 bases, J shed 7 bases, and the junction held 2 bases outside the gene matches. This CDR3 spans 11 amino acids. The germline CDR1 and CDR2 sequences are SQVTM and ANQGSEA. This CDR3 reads CSGGQVGELFF. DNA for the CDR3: TGCAGCGGGGGACAGGTCGGGGAGCTGTTTTTT.

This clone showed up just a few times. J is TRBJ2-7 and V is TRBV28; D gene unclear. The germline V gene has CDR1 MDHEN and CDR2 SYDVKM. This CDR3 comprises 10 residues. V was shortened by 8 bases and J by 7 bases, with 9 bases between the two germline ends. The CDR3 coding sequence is TGTGCCAGCGGCCAAATAGAGCAGTACTTC. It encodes CASGQIEQYF.

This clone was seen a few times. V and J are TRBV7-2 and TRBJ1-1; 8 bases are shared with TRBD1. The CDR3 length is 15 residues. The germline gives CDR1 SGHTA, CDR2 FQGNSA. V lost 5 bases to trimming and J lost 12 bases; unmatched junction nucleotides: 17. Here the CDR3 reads CASSRPPGQERSTFF. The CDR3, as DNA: TGTGCCAGCAGCCGACCCCCGGGACAGGAAAGAAGTACTTTCTTT.

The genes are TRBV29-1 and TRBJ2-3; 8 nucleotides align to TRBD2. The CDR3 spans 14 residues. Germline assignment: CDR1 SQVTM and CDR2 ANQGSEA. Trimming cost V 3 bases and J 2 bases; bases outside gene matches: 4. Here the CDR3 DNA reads TGCAGCGTTGATCGGGGGGGCCTCACAGATACGCAGTATTTT. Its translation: CSVDRGGLTDTQYF.

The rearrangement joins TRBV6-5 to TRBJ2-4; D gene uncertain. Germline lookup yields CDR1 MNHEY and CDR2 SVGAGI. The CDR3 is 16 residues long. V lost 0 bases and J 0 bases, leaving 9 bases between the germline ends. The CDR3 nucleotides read TGTGCCAGCAGTTACTCGAGGTCGGGAGCCAAAAACATTCAGTACTTC. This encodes CASSYSRSGAKNIQYF.

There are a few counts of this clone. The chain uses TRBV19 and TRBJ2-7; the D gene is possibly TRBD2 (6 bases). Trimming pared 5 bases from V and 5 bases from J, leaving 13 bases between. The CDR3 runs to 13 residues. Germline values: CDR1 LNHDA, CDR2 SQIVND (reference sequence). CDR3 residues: CASSGGTEDEQYF. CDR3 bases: TGTGCCAGTAGTGGGGGGACTGAGGACGAGCAGTACTTC.

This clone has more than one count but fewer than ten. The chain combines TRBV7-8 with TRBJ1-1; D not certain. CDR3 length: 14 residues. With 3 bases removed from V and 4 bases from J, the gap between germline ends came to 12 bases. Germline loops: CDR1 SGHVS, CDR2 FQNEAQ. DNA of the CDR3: TGTGCCAGCAGCTTCGAGGAGTATCGCACTGAAGCTTTCTTT. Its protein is CASSFEEYRTEAFF.

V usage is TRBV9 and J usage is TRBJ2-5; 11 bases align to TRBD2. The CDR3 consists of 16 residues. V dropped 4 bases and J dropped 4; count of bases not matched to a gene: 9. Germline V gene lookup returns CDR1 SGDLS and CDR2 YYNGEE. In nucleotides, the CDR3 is TGTGCCAGCAGCAGTAGGGCTCTAGCGGGAGGAGAGACCCAGTACTTC. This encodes CASSSRALAGGETQYF.

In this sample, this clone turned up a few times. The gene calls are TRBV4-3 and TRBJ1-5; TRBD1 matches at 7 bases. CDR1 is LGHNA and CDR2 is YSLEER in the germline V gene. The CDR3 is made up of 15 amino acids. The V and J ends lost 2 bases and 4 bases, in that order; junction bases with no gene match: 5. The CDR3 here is CASSQTGANNQPQHF. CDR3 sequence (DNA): TGCGCCAGCAGCCAAACAGGGGCGAATAATCAGCCCCAGCATTTT.

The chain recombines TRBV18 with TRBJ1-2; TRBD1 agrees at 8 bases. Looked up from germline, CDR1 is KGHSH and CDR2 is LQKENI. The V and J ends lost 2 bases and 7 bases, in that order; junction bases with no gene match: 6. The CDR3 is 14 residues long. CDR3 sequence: CASSPGQGSSGYTF. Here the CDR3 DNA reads TGTGCCAGCTCACCAGGACAGGGATCGTCTGGCTACACCTTC.

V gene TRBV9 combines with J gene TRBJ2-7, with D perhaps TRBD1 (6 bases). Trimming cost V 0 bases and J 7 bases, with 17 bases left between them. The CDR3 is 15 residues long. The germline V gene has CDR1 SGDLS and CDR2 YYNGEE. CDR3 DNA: TGTGCCAGCAGCGTAGGACAGGCCTCCTTAGGGGAGCAGTACTTC. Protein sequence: CASSVGQASLGEQYF.

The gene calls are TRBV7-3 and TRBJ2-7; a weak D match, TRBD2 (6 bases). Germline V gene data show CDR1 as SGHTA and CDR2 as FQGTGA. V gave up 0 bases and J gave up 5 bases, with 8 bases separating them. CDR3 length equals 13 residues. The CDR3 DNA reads TGTGCCAGCAGCTTAACGTGGGGGGACGAGCAGTACTTC. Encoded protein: CASSLTWGDEQYF. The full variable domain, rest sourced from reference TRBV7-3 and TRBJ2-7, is GAGVSQTPSNKVTEKGKYVELRCDPISGHTALYWYRQSLGQGPEFLIYFQGTGAADDSGLPNDRFFAVRPEGSVSTLKIQRTERGDSAVYLCASSLTWGDEQYFGPGTRLTVT.

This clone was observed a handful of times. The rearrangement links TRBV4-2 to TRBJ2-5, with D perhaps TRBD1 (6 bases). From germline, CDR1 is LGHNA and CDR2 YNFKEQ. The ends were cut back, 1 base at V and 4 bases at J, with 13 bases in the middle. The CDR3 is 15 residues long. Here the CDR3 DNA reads TGTGCCAGCAGCCAAGGGGATAGAGGGGGAGAGACCCAGTACTTC. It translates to CASSQGDRGGETQYF.